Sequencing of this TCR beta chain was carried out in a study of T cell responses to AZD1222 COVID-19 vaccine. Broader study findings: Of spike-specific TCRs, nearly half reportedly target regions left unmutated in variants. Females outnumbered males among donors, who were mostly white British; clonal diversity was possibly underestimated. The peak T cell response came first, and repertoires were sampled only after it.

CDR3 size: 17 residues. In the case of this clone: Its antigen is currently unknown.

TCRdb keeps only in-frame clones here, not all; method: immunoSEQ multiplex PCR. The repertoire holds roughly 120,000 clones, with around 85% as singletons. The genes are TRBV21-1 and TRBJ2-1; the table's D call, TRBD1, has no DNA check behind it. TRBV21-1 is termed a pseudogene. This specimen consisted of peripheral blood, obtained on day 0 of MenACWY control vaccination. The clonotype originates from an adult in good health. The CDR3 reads CASSKVSKGLPYNEQFF. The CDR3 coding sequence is TGTGCCAGCAGCAAAGTTAGTAAGGGGTTGCCCTACAATGAGCAGTTCTTC.